One sample yielded the 2 T cell receptor beta chains listed below, sequenced in a study of T cells in Graves' hyperthyroidism and ophthalmopathy. It was RNA transcripts that yielded the amplified TCR beta CDR3 regions. The HTBI primer set was used in a first-round RT-PCR of the TCR CDR3. TCRdb itself ran the multiplex PCR reads through MiXCR, one entry per CDR3 protein. The sample contains hundreds of thousands of distinct CDR3 sequences, roughly 15% of which appear only once. What was sequenced was blood. These receptor sequences come from a woman aged 45 to 65 with Graves' ophthalmopathy.

The gene calls are TRBV6-1 and TRBJ2-4, with 9 bases identical to TRBD1. The trim removed 6 bases at V and 5 bases at J, leaving 2 bases unmatched. The CDR3 has 13 amino acids. Germline values: CDR1 MNHNS, CDR2 SASEGT. The CDR3 nucleotides read TGTGCCAGCAGCCGACAGGGGGAAAACATTCAGTACTTC. Protein: CASSRQGENIQYF.

This clonotype was seen many times. The V call is TRBV7-3, the J call TRBJ2-1; 8 positions agree with TRBD1. The CDR3 is made up of 16 amino acids. Germline values: CDR1 SGHTA, CDR2 FQGTGA. J gave up 6 bases and V 5 bases, and 12 bases lay outside the gene matches. CDR3 sequence: CASSARGLGQFNEQFF. The CDR3 DNA follows: TGTGCCAGCAGCGCCAGGGGGCTCGGGCAATTCAATGAGCAGTTCTTC. Full variable domain (missing parts from reference TRBV7-3 and TRBJ2-1): GAGVSQTPSNKVTEKGKYVELRCDPISGHTALYWYRQSLGQGPEFLIYFQGTGAADDSGLPNDRFFAVRPEGSVSTLKIQRTERGDSAVYLCASSARGLGQFNEQFFGPGTRLTVL.